This T cell receptor (beta chain) was profiled in a study of T cell responses to AZD1222 COVID-19 vaccine. TCRdb keeps only in-frame clones here, not all; method: immunoSEQ multiplex PCR. This table has 120,000 to 150,000 clones, around nine tenths appearing once. Study-wide results and limits: Researchers report vaccine-associated CD4 TCRs spanning spike, with dominance at 160-218 and 743-854. After two AZD1222 doses, spike-specific TCR breadth and depth rose versus day 0. Nearly half of unique spike-specific TCRs reportedly avoided B.1.351 and B.1.1.7 mutated regions. In a largely white British group with more females than males, clonal diversity was possibly underestimated.

Comment on this clone: Its antigen is undetermined.

This specimen was peripheral blood, taken on day 0 of AZD1222 vaccination. The receptor's source is an adult in good health.

The CDR3 region is CASSLGRGEQFF. The CDR3, as DNA: TGTGCCAGCAGCTTGGGCAGGGGAGAGCAGTTCTTC. The rearrangement uses TRBV5-6 and TRBJ2-1; possible D gene TRBD1, 6 bases. This CDR3 contains 12 residues. The ends were cut back, 0 bases at V and 10 bases at J, with 8 bases in the middle. Germline V gives CDR1 SGHDT, CDR2 YYEEEE. Supplemented by reference TRBV5-6 and TRBJ2-1, the full variable domain reads DAGVTQSPTHLIKTRGQQVTLRCSPKSGHDTVSWYQQALGQGPQFIFQYYEEEERQRGNFPDRFSGHQFPNYSSELNVNALLLGDSALYLCASSLGRGEQFFGPGTRLTVL.